The 14 T cell receptor beta chains below come from one sample, sequenced in a study of CD8 T cells in ankylosing spondylitis. TCRdb processed the 5' RACE reads anew with MiXCR; each CDR3 protein has one entry. The data hold around 210,000 distinct CDR3 sequences, with 8% to 10% observed a single time. Sequenced material: blood, either unsorted or a sorted T cell fraction (not recorded which). All receptors come from a female donor with ankylosing spondylitis or in good health (not recorded which).

This clonotype was seen ten or more times. V and J are TRBV27 and TRBJ2-3; D unclear. The CDR3 consists of 13 residues. V lost 6 bases, J lost 3 bases, and 10 bases lay in between. The germline V gene has CDR1 MNHEY and CDR2 SMNVEV (reference sequence). Here the CDR3 reads CASRALGTDTQYF. Here the CDR3 DNA reads TGTGCCAGCAGGGCTTTAGGGACAGATACGCAGTATTTT.

This clonotype occurred many times. This chain connects TRBV5-5 to TRBJ2-7; D possibly uses TRBD1 or TRBD2 (6 bases each). CDR1 SGHKS and CDR2 YYEKEE come from the germline V gene (reference sequence). V was shortened by 0 bases and J by 2 bases, with 12 bases between the two germline ends. The CDR3 is made up of 15 amino acids. The DNA of the CDR3 is TGTGCCAGCAGCTTGGCGTCGGGGGCCACCTACGAGCAGTACTTC. Its protein is CASSLASGATYEQYF.

This clonotype appeared many times. The chain joins TRBV7-8 to TRBJ2-1; D tentatively fits TRBD1 or TRBD2 (5 bases each). V was trimmed by 4 bases and J by 6 bases, leaving 16 bases between them. The germline CDR1 and CDR2 sequences are SGHVS and FQNEAQ. The CDR3 covers 15 residues. CDR3 sequence reads: CASSSRGARANEQFF. CDR3 sequence (DNA): TGTGCCAGCAGCTCCCGAGGGGCTAGGGCCAATGAGCAGTTCTTC.

This clonotype showed up just a few times. This chain joins TRBV7-8 and TRBJ2-2, with a tentative D call TRBD1 (5 bases). V was cut by 4 bases and J by 3 bases, with 6 bases left in between. This CDR3 is 13 amino acids long. The germline V gene encodes CDR1 SGHVS and CDR2 FQNEAQ. The CDR3 protein is CASSSGYTGELFF. Written as DNA, the CDR3 is TGTGCCAGCAGCTCAGGGTACACCGGGGAGCTGTTTTTT.

There are a few counts of this clonotype. The V and J genes are TRBV5-4 and TRBJ1-1; possibly TRBD1 for D (6 bases). This CDR3 is built from 13 residues. Germline-derived CDR1 and CDR2 are SGHNT and YYREEE (reference sequence). Trimming removed 4 bases at V and 6 bases at J, with 13 bases between. The CDR3 reads CASSRSGAAEAFF. CDR3 coding DNA: TGTGCCAGCAGCCGCTCAGGGGCGGCTGAAGCTTTCTTT.

This clonotype has ten or more counts. The V call is TRBV12-3 or TRBV12-4, the J call TRBJ2-1, with D unclear. The CDR3 runs 11 residues. V lost 4 bases, J lost 7 bases, and 5 bases lay in between. The DNA for the CDR3 is TGTGCCAGCAGTTGGGAAAATGAGCAGTTCTTC. Translation gives CASSWENEQFF.

This clonotype was seen repeatedly, ten times or more. This CDR3 reads CASSSTSGGQPQHF. The CDR3 bases are TGTGCCAGCAGTTCCACGTCGGGGGGGCAGCCCCAGCATTTT. This chain joins TRBV6-5 and TRBJ1-5; perhaps TRBD1 as D (5 bases). The CDR3 extends over 14 amino acids. The germline V gene encodes CDR1 MNHEY and CDR2 SVGAGI. Trimming removed 4 bases from V and 7 bases from J, with 14 bases in between.

Many counts were recorded for this clonotype. The V call is TRBV4-1, the J call TRBJ2-5, with a possible D match to TRBD1 (6 bases). V was clipped by 0 bases and J by 0 bases, with 17 bases between them. Per germline, CDR1 MGHRA and CDR2 YSYEKL. The CDR3 is made up of 18 amino acids. The CDR3 nucleotides read TGCGCCAGCAGCCAAGAGGGGGCTCAGGGTCTGTACCAAGAGACCCAGTACTTC. It yields the protein CASSQEGAQGLYQETQYF.

A remark on this clonotype: This may arise from a read error, as a much more abundant clone is one base away. The chain is built from TRBV5-1 and TRBJ2-1, with D possibly matching TRBD2 (6 bases). This CDR3 comprises 13 residues. The germline V gene has CDR1 SGHRS and CDR2 YFSETQ. Between the trimmed V and J ends, which lost 7 bases and 12 bases, there was a span of 20 bases. The DNA for the CDR3 is TGCGCCAGCGCACCGGGACTTCCAAGAGTGCAGTTCTTC. Protein product: CASAPGLPRVQFF.

This clonotype was picked up many times. The chain links TRBV14 to TRBJ2-1, with 8 bases fitting TRBD1. V lost 6 bases, J lost 12 bases, and 10 bases stayed unmatched. Per the germline V gene, CDR1 is SGHDN and CDR2 is FVKESK. The CDR3 sequence is 13 residues long. CDR3 in amino acids: CASRHRQGQRQFF. CDR3 nucleotide sequence: TGTGCCAGCAGACATAGACAGGGGCAGAGGCAGTTCTTC. Supplemented by reference TRBV14 and TRBJ2-1, the full variable domain reads EAGVTQFPSHSVIEKGQTVTLRCDPISGHDNLYWYRRVMGKEIKFLLHFVKESKQDESGMPNNRFLAERTGGTYSTLKVQPAELEDSGVYFCASRHRQGQRQFFGPGTRLTVL.

This clonotype was observed many times. The J gene is TRBJ2-7, the V gene TRBV25-1; TRBD1 agrees at 7 bases. The V segment lost 8 bases and the J segment 2 bases; nucleotides outside the gene matches: 12. There are 15 residues in the CDR3. Germline loops: CDR1 MGHDK, CDR2 SYGVNS. The CDR3 DNA sequence: TGTGCCAGCGGAGTTTCCGGGACAGTTCCCTACGAGCAGTACTTC. Its protein is CASGVSGTVPYEQYF.

This clonotype was recorded at least ten times. The V call is TRBV29-1, the J call TRBJ1-1; tentative D call: TRBD1 (6 bases). This CDR3 spans 13 amino acids. From germline, CDR1 is SQVTM and CDR2 ANQGSEA. V lost 1 base and J 1 base, leaving 7 bases between the germline ends. DNA of the CDR3: TGCAGCGTTGAAGGGACAGAGAACACTGAAGCTTTCTTT. Translation: CSVEGTENTEAFF.

This clonotype turned up a few times. The genes are TRBV7-2 and TRBJ2-1; 7 nucleotides align to TRBD1. CDR3 length equals 15 residues. Trimming cost V 1 base and J 5 bases; bases outside gene matches: 5. Germline CDR1 is SGHTA and CDR2 is FQGNSA. CDR3: CASSLEGTAHNEQFF. In DNA form, the CDR3 reads TGTGCCAGCAGCTTAGAGGGGACAGCACACAATGAGCAGTTCTTC.

The sample holds many counts of this clonotype. The CDR3, as DNA: TGTGCCAGCAGTTCCCCGACTAGCGGGAGTCACAATGAGCAGTTCTTC. It codes for CASSSPTSGSHNEQFF. This rearrangement joins TRBV6-5 to TRBJ2-1; 12 nucleotides agree with TRBD2. Trimming cost V 4 bases and J 5 bases; bases outside gene matches: 6. Germline assignment: CDR1 MNHEY and CDR2 SVGAGI. This CDR3 comprises 16 residues.